These T cell receptor beta chains were read from a single sample in a study of cytomegalovirus exposure and HLA in healthy donors. Measured with immunoSEQ multiplex PCR; TCRdb has only the in-frame clones, and not every one. The sample contains about 130,000 clones, roughly 87% of which appear only once. Sample: PBMCs. Receptor source: a young woman in good health and CMV-seronegative. CDR3s include the opening cysteine and the closing phenylalanine or tryptophan. The D gene is left open where the match is weak. A row's size may be missing; if present it is once, few, many or a size class.

j_gene: TRBJ2-5
abundance: NA
d_gene: TRBD2
v_gene: TRBV7-9
CDR3aa: CASSLAVAGGRAQYF
CDR3nt: TGTGCCAGCAGCTTAGCCGTAGCGGGGGGCCGGGCCCAGTACTTC

j_gene: TRBJ2-7
abundance: NA
d_gene: TRBD2
v_gene: TRBV29-1
CDR3aa: CSVAPGTSGYEQYF
CDR3nt: TGCAGCGTTGCCCCCGGGACTAGCGGATACGAGCAGTACTTC

j_gene: TRBJ2-5
abundance: NA
d_gene: TRBD2
v_gene: TRBV11-2
CDR3aa: CASLQGGGGDQETQYF
CDR3nt: TGTGCCAGTCTACAGGGTGGCGGGGGGGACCAAGAGACCCAGTACTTC

j_gene: TRBJ2-7
abundance: NA
d_gene: TRBD1
v_gene: TRBV28
CDR3aa: CATDAGQGIDEQYF
CDR3nt: TGTGCCACCGACGCGGGACAGGGTATAGACGAGCAGTACTTC

j_gene: TRBJ1-6
abundance: NA
d_gene: TRBD1
v_gene: TRBV18
CDR3aa: CASSNAGTGDSPLHF
CDR3nt: TGTGCCAGCTCAAATGCCGGGACAGGGGATTCACCCCTCCACTTT

j_gene: TRBJ2-7
abundance: NA
d_gene: NA
v_gene: TRBV9
CDR3aa: CASSVGALGDIPYEQYF
CDR3nt: TGTGCCAGCAGCGTAGGCGCGTTAGGGGACATCCCCTACGAGCAGTACTTC

j_gene: TRBJ2-1
abundance: once
d_gene: NA
v_gene: TRBV27
CDR3aa: CASRGLVSNEQFF
CDR3nt: TGTGCCAGCAGGGGGCTAGTATCCAATGAGCAGTTCTTC

j_gene: TRBJ2-1
abundance: NA
d_gene: NA
v_gene: TRBV29-1
CDR3aa: CSVLADYNEQFF
CDR3nt: TGCAGCGTTTTGGCGGATTACAATGAGCAGTTCTTC

j_gene: TRBJ2-1
abundance: NA
d_gene: NA
v_gene: TRBV19
CDR3aa: CASSIPGEGVGEQFF
CDR3nt: TGTGCCAGTAGTATTCCAGGTGAGGGGGTTGGGGAGCAGTTCTTC

j_gene: TRBJ1-2
abundance: NA
d_gene: TRBD1
v_gene: TRBV6-1
CDR3aa: CASSGTGSNYGYTF
CDR3nt: TGTGCCAGCAGTGGGACAGGAAGTAACTATGGCTACACCTTC

j_gene: TRBJ2-7
abundance: NA
d_gene: TRBD1
v_gene: TRBV18
CDR3aa: CASSSGQGYEQYF
CDR3nt: TGTGCCAGCTCATCGGGACAGGGATACGAGCAGTACTTC

j_gene: TRBJ2-1
abundance: NA
d_gene: TRBD2
v_gene: TRBV7-6
CDR3aa: CASSLPLAGVIHEQFF
CDR3nt: TGTGCCAGCAGCTTACCCCTAGCGGGAGTAATCCATGAGCAGTTCTTC